These T cell receptor beta chains were read from a single sample in a study of tumour-infiltrating T cells in Burkitt lymphoma. The protocol was immunoSEQ multiplex PCR, while the TCRdb copy is restricted to in-frame clones and leaves out a portion. This table has around 45,000 clones, roughly 31% appearing once. The sequencing sample was made of tumor tissue. Receptors were obtained from a human donor with Burkitt lymphoma. CDR3s include the opening cysteine and the closing phenylalanine or tryptophan. D genes are given only for firm matches. Expanded clones are given a class, and other clones once, few, many or no size at all.

-	-	TRBJ1-3	TRBV9	TGTGCCAGCTCGACCGGAAACACCATATATTTT	CASSTGNTIYF
TRBD1	few	TRBJ1-2	TRBV5-1	TGCGCCAGCAGCTTGGGACAGGGTGATGGCTACACCTTC	CASSLGQGDGYTF
-	-	TRBJ1-4	TRBV7-9	TGTGCCAGCAGGAGAACCGGGGGGAAAAATGAAAAACTGTTTTTT	CASRRTGGKNEKLFF
-	-	TRBJ2-7	TRBV6-1	TGTGCCAGCACCCGGGACATCGGACCCTACGAGCAGTACTTC	CASTRDIGPYEQYF
-	few	TRBJ1-4	TRBV19	TGTGCCAGATCCTTGTCCGGAACTAATGAAAAACTGTTTTTT	CARSLSGTNEKLFF
-	-	TRBJ2-1	TRBV4-1	TGCGCCAGCAGCCAGGAAGCGGCCTACAATGAGCAGTTCTTC	CASSQEAAYNEQFF
-	few	TRBJ1-2	TRBV7-9	TGTGCCAGCAGCTCCCGGGCCAGCGACACCTTC	CASSSRASDTF
-	few	TRBJ2-4	TRBV30	TGTGCCTGGAGTGGGACTCAAGCGGGCATTCAGTACTTC	CAWSGTQAGIQYF
-	-	TRBJ2-1	TRBV5-1	TGCGCCAGCAGCCCAATTGACAGAGAAAAGCAGTTCTTC	CASSPIDREKQFF
-	few	TRBJ2-7	TRBV2	TGTGCCAGCACCTCTCAGAGTGGCTACGAGCAGTACTTC	CASTSQSGYEQYF
-	few	TRBJ1-2	TRBV5-4	TGTGCCAGCAGCGCGACAGTCGGGGGCTACACCTTC	CASSATVGGYTF
-	once	TRBJ1-2	TRBV7-6	TGTGCCAGCAGCGACAGAACCCATGGCTACACCTTC	CASSDRTHGYTF
-	-	TRBJ1-1	TRBV7-3	TGTGCCAGCAGCTTCGGAATGAACACTGAAGCTTTCTTT	CASSFGMNTEAFF
TRBD1	-	TRBJ1-6	TRBV28	TGTGCCAGCAGTTTAAAGGGGGCAAGGAATTCACCCCTCCACTTT	CASSLKGARNSPLHF
TRBD1	few	TRBJ1-1	TRBV6-6	TGTGCCAGCAGGGGCAATACAGGGGGCTGGGGTACTGAAGCTTTCTTT	CASRGNTGGWGTEAFF
-	-	TRBJ2-5	TRBV7-9	TGTGCCAGCAGCTTAGACATTCCCCTAAGGGAGACCCAGTACTTC	CASSLDIPLRETQYF
-	few	TRBJ2-1	TRBV11-3	TGTGCCAGCAGCACAAGGACTAATGAGCAGTTCTTC	CASSTRTNEQFF
-	-	TRBJ1-1	TRBV4-1	TGCGCCAGCAGCCGGAAACAGGGAGGGGGGACTGAAGCTTTCTTT	CASSRKQGGGTEAFF
TRBD2	few	TRBJ2-5	TRBV5-6	TGTGCCAGCAGCCACACATGGCTAGCGGGGGGGCGGGAGACCCAGTACTTC	CASSHTWLAGGRETQYF
-	few	TRBJ1-2	TRBV4-2	TGTGCCAGCAGCCAAGGGGATGGCTACACCTTC	CASSQGDGYTF
-	few	TRBJ2-3	TRBV4-3	TGCGCCAGCAGCCTAACAGGGACAGATACGCAGTATTTT	CASSLTGTDTQYF
-	few	TRBJ2-3	TRBV6-5	TGTGCCAGCAGTTACTCTGCTGGGGAATTAGGAGATACGCAGTATTTT	CASSYSAGELGDTQYF
-	-	TRBJ1-4	TRBV4-2	TGTGCCAGCAGCCAGGACATTTCACTGTTTAATGAAAAACTGTTTTTT	CASSQDISLFNEKLFF
TRBD1	-	TRBJ2-1	TRBV5-1	TGCGCCAGCAGCTTGGAAGGGGGCTCAACCTACAATGAGCAGTTCTTC	CASSLEGGSTYNEQFF
-	few	TRBJ2-2	TRBV30	TGTGCCTGGAGTTGGTACACCGGGGAGCTGTTTTTT	CAWSWYTGELFF
TRBD1	few	TRBJ1-1	TRBV18	TGTGCTGCCCAGGGGGCGGCCACTGAAGCTTTCTTT	CAAQGAATEAFF
-	-	TRBJ2-1	TRBV9	TGTGCCAGCAGCGTATCATCGTATGAGCAGTTCTTC	CASSVSSYEQFF
-	-	TRBJ1-1	TRBV7-9	TGTGCCAGCAGCTTAGATCCGGGGACTGAAGCTTTCTTT	CASSLDPGTEAFF
TRBD1	few	TRBJ1-5	TRBV5-6	TGTGCCAGCAGCTTACAAGGCAGGGGGGGCAATCAGCCCCAGCATTTT	CASSLQGRGGNQPQHF
-	few	TRBJ2-5	TRBV7-2	TGTGCCAGCAGCCCAGGGTGGGGATTGTGGGGAGAGACCCAGTACTTC	CASSPGWGLWGETQYF
-	-	TRBJ2-7	TRBV2	TGTGCCAGCAGTGAACAGGGTCGCTCCTACGAGCAGTACTTC	CASSEQGRSYEQYF
-	-	TRBJ1-1	TRBV5-4	TGTGCCAGCAGCGAAGGTGACACTGAAGCTTTCTTT	CASSEGDTEAFF
-	-	TRBJ2-5	TRBV23-1	TGCGCCAGCAAGGAACTTCCGAGGGAGACCCAGTACTTC	CASKELPRETQYF
-	-	TRBJ1-1	TRBV28	TGTGCCTCACGTACGTACGGGAACACTGAAGCTTTCTTT	CASRTYGNTEAFF
-	-	TRBJ1-4	TRBV5-1	TGCGCCAGCAGCTTAGGGAGGGAAGGCGAAAAACTGTTTTTT	CASSLGREGEKLFF
-	few	TRBJ1-2	TRBV5-6	TGTGCCAGCAGCTTTCCTCAAGTGGAAGTGGGCGGCTACACCTTC	CASSFPQVEVGGYTF
TRBD1	few	TRBJ2-1	TRBV7-9	TGTGCCAGCAGCTTCAACAGGGGGAATTACAATGAGCAGTTCTTC	CASSFNRGNYNEQFF
-	-	TRBJ2-1	TRBV5-4	TGTGCCAGCAGCGAGGGGGGCCGGGTGGTCAATGAGCAGTTCTTC	CASSEGGRVVNEQFF
-	once	TRBJ1-1	TRBV7-6	TGTGCCAGCACCCGTTCCCTACAGGGTACAAAAGCTTTCTTT	CASTRSLQGTKAFF
TRBD1	-	TRBJ1-1	TRBV7-6	TGTGCCAGCAGCCTTAATCAGGGGGACACTGAAGCTTTCTTT	CASSLNQGDTEAFF
TRBD1	few	TRBJ1-2	TRBV29-1	TGCAGCGTGAGGACAGGGAGCTATGGCTACACCTTC	CSVRTGSYGYTF
-	-	TRBJ1-6	TRBV7-9	TGTGCCAGCAGCTTGGATGCGTTTTCACCCCTCCACTTT	CASSLDAFSPLHF
TRBD1	few	TRBJ2-4	TRBV10-3	TGTGCCATCAGCCCGACAGGGGCCTTAGCCAAAAACATTCAGTACTTC	CAISPTGALAKNIQYF
-	-	TRBJ1-1	TRBV6-5	TGTGCCACCCAACAGGCTGGAAGGGCGGACACTGAAGCTTTCTTT	CATQQAGRADTEAFF
-	once	TRBJ2-1	TRBV4-2	TGTGCCAGCAGCCATACTTCAGGGACCGATTACAATGAGCAGTTCTTC	CASSHTSGTDYNEQFF
TRBD2	few	TRBJ2-3	TRBV9	TGTGCCAGCAGCGTGGGAGGGATCACAGATACGCAGTATTTT	CASSVGGITDTQYF
-	-	TRBJ1-6	TRBV7-2	TGTGCCAGCAGCCGGGGGGCTAATTCACCCCTCCACTTT	CASSRGANSPLHF
-	few	TRBJ1-1	TRBV19	TGTGCCAGTAGCGTCCTTAGACTGGTGGACACTGAAGCTTTCTTT	CASSVLRLVDTEAFF
TRBD1	few	TRBJ2-7	TRBV7-8	TGTGCCAGCAGCCCAACAGGGGCGCGGTACGAGCAGTACTTC	CASSPTGARYEQYF